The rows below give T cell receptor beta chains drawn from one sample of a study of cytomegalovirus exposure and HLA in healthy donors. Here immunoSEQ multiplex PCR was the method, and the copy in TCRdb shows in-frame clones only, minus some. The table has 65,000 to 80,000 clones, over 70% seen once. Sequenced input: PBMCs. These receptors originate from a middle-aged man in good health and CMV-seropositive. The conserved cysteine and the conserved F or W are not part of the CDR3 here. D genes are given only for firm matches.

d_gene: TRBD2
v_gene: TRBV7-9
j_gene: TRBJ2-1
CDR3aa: ASSLWTSGASYNEQF

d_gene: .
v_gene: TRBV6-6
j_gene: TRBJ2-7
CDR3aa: ASRSSGYEQY

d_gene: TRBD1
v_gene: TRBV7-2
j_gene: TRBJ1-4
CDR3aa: ASRPGGWGEKLF

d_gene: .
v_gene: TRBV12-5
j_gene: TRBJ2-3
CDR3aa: ASVSLADTQY

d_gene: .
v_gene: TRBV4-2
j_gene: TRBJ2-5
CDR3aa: ASSQDFRGAQETQY

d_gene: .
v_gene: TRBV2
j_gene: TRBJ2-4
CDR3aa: ASSGRGPAKNIQY

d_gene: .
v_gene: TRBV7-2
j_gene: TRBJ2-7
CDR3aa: ASSHGTNYYEQY

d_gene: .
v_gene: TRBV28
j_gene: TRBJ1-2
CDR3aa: ASSSDIYGYT

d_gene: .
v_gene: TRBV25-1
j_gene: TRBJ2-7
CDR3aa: ASSEYPRGKKDEQY

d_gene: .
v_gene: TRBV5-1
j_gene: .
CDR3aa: ASSLSTGSYEQY

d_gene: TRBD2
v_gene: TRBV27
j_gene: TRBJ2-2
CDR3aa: ASSLGLAGVYTGELF

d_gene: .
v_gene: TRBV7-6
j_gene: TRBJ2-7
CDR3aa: ASGRGRGSSYEQY

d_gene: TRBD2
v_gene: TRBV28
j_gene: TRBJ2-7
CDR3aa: ASSPGLAPGEQY

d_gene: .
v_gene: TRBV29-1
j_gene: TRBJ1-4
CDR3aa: SVEGATNEKLF

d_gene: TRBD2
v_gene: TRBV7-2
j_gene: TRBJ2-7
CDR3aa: ASSLGAGGSYEQY

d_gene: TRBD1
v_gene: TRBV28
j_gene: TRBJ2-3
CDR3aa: ASSSGQGGTQY

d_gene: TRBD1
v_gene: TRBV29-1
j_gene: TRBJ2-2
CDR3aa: SVSRQGYIGELF

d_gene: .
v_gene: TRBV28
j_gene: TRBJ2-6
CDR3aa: ATGGGANVLT

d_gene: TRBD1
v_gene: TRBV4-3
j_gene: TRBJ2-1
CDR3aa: ASSQMTGGSYNEQF

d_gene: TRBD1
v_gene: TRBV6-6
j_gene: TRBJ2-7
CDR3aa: ASSSSGQGSSYEQY

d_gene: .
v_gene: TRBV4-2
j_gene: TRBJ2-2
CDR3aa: ASSQVSSGNTGELF

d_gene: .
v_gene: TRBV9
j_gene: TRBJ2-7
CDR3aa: ASSVVSGPTYEQY

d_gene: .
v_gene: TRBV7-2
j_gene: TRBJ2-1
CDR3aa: ASSKIAAMSYNEQF

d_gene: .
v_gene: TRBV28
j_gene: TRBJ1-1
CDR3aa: ASSRNTEAF

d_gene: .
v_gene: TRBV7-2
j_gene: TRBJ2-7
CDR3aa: ASSLGGRDIYEQY

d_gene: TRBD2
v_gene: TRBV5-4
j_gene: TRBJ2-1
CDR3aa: ATAEGGGLYNEQF

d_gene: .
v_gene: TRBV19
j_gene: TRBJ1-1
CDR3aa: ASSIKGLSNTEAF

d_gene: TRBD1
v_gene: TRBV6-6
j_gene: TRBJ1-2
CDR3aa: ASNPGQVQEDT

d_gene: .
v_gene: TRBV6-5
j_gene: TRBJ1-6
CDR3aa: ASSYSRDGNSPLH

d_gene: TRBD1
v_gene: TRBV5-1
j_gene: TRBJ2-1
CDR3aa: ASSKDRGDYNEQF

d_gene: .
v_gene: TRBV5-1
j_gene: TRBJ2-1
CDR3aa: ASSLQPNSYNEQF

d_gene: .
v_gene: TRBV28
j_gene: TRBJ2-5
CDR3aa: ASSPPLGETQY

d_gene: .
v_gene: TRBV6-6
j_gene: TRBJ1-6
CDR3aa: ASTRQVYNSPLH

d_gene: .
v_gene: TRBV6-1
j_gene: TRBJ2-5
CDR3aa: ASSEARSGARETQY

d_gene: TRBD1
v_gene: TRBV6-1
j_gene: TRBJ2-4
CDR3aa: AVATGHPKNIQY

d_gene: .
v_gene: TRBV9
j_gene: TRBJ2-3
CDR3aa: ASRGGDTQY

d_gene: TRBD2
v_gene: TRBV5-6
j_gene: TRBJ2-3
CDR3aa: ASSPRGTSGSDTQY